Each of the 26 T cell receptor beta chains below was sequenced from the same sample in a study of patients and donors after allogeneic stem cell transplantation. Via MiXCR, TCRdb re-called the RT-PCR reads, giving one row per CDR3 protein. The table lists 150,000 to 200,000 distinct CDR3 sequences, around two fifths of them singletons. The sequenced sample was blood, either unsorted or a sorted T cell fraction (not recorded which). The receptors derive from a human donor who was either an allogeneic HSCT recipient or a stem cell or donor lymphocyte infusion donor (not recorded which). It is not recorded whose cells these are; they may come from a transplant donor.

The chain recombines TRBV29-1 with TRBJ1-1, with a possible D match to TRBD1 (5 bases). Germline CDR1 reads SQVTM; CDR2 reads ANQGSEA. The CDR3 is 14 residues long. Between the trimmed V and J ends, which lost 3 bases and 0 bases, there was a span of 11 bases. The CDR3 region is CSVEGVRMNTEAFF. Written as DNA, the CDR3 is TGCAGCGTTGAGGGGGTCAGGATGAACACTGAAGCTTTCTTT.

The genes are TRBV5-5 and TRBJ2-7; D is uncertain. Germline V gene data show CDR1 as SGHKS and CDR2 as YYEKEE (reference sequence). V lost 4 bases, J lost 0 bases, and 14 bases lay in between. CDR3 length equals 15 residues. Here the CDR3 DNA reads TGTGCCAGCAGCGGTATTTTAGAGCTCTCCTACGAGCAGTACTTC. It specifies CASSGILELSYEQYF.

The CDR3 region is CASSQATADYGYTF. DNA of the CDR3: TGCGCCAGCAGCCAAGCGACGGCGGACTATGGCTACACCTTC. The chain carries TRBV4-1 and TRBJ1-2; D is ambiguous. Germline CDR1 is MGHRA and CDR2 is YSYEKL. Trimming left V 1 base short and J 3 bases short, with 9 bases between. The CDR3 extends over 14 amino acids.

The CDR3 bases are TGTGCCACCAGCAGGGCTCCTAGCTCCTACAATGAGCAGTTCTTC. Residues: CATSRAPSSYNEQFF. The gene calls are TRBV15 and TRBJ2-1; D is undetermined. This CDR3 spans 15 amino acids. Germline assignment: CDR1 LNHNV and CDR2 YYDKDF (reference sequence). V was shortened by 3 bases and J by 0 bases, with 9 bases between the two germline ends.

This clonotype turned up a few times. The chain couples TRBV6-5 to TRBJ1-5; D remains ambiguous. In germline, CDR1 is MNHEY, CDR2 SVGAGI. Between the trimmed V and J ends, which lost 0 bases and 7 bases, there was a span of 13 bases. The CDR3 consists of 15 residues. The chain's CDR3 is CASSYSLGMGQPQHF. The CDR3 DNA is TGTGCCAGCAGTTACTCGTTGGGGATGGGGCAGCCCCAGCATTTT.

This clonotype was found a few times. The rearrangement links TRBV12-3 or TRBV12-4 to TRBJ1-1; D remains unclear. This CDR3 has 15 amino acids. With 3 bases removed from V and 6 bases from J, the gap between germline ends came to 17 bases. The chain's CDR3 is CASSLSELREAEAFF. As DNA, the CDR3 is TGTGCCAGCAGTTTGTCTGAGCTGAGGGAGGCTGAAGCTTTCTTT.

This sequence joins TRBV7-2 and TRBJ1-6; the D gene is possibly TRBD1 (6 bases). This CDR3 has 17 residues. Germline CDR1 SGHTA, CDR2 FQGNSA. V was shortened by 10 bases and J by 0 bases, with 19 bases between the two germline ends. The DNA for the CDR3 is TGTGCCACCACAGGGAATAAGGGGGGCTCCTATAATTCACCCCTCCACTTT. It codes for CATTGNKGGSYNSPLHF. The whole variable domain, filled in from reference TRBV7-2 and TRBJ1-6, reads GAGVSQSPSNKVTEKGKDVELRCDPISGHTALYWYRQSLGQGLEFLIYFQGNSAPDKSGLPSDRFSAERTGGSVSTLTIQRTQQEDSAVYLCATTGNKGGSYNSPLHFGNGTRLTVT.

This clonotype turned up a few times. The genes are TRBV27 and TRBJ1-5; D remains ambiguous. Germline assignment: CDR1 MNHEY and CDR2 SMNVEV (reference sequence). CDR3 length: 16 residues. The germline V and J ends were trimmed by 6 bases and 3 bases, with 18 bases remaining between them. CDR3: CASSSRELGPNQPQHF. In DNA form, the CDR3 reads TGTGCCAGCAGCTCCCGGGAATTAGGTCCCAATCAGCCCCAGCATTTT.

This clonotype has a handful of counts. The chain is built from TRBV11-2 and TRBJ2-4, with 11 bases fitting TRBD2. The junction had 8 bases not matched to a gene; V was cut back by 2 bases and J by 8 bases. The CDR3 contains 16 residues. Germline V CDR1 and CDR2: SGHAT, FQNNGV. The CDR3 sequence is CASSLMATSGTDIQYF. For the CDR3, the DNA is TGTGCCAGCAGCTTAATGGCGACTAGCGGGACTGACATTCAGTACTTC.

A few counts support this clonotype. This chain connects TRBV28 to TRBJ2-7; possible D gene TRBD2, 5 bases. The CDR3 has 18 amino acids. V gave up 4 bases and J gave up 3 bases, with 25 bases separating them. Germline-derived CDR1 and CDR2 are MDHEN and SYDVKM. For the CDR3, the DNA is TGTGCCAGCAGTTACCGCGGATCTTGGGAGTATCATGACTACGAGCAGTACTTC. This encodes CASSYRGSWEYHDYEQYF.

The genes are TRBV6-2 or TRBV6-3 and TRBJ2-7; D is perhaps TRBD1 (6 bases). Trimming stripped 2 bases from V and 6 bases from J, with 14 bases between. Per germline, CDR1 MNHEY and CDR2 SVGEGT. The CDR3 sequence is 14 residues long. The CDR3 DNA follows: TGTGCCAGCAGTTACAGGGGAAACAGGGCCGAGCAGTACTTC. It yields the protein CASSYRGNRAEQYF.

The chain is built from TRBV21-1 and TRBJ1-2; TRBD1 reflects the table's D call only, with no check against the DNA. TRBV21-1 is deemed a pseudogene. The CDR3 runs 14 residues. The CDR3 bases are TGTGCCAGCAGCATACTCCAGGGGTGCTATGGCTACACCTTC. Encoded protein: CASSILQGCYGYTF.

This clonotype was counted only a few times. The chain carries TRBV29-1 and TRBJ1-1, with D possibly being TRBD1 (5 bases). The CDR3 is 11 amino acids. V lost 7 bases to trimming and J lost 10 bases, with 16 bases between them. CDR1 and CDR2 from the germline V gene are SQVTM and ANQGSEA. CDR3: CSAVRDGGAFF. As DNA, the CDR3 is TGCAGCGCGGTTAGGGATGGGGGAGCTTTCTTT.

This rearrangement joins TRBV28 to TRBJ1-1; D gene ambiguous. V lost 2 bases, J lost 3 bases, and 4 bases lay in between. The CDR3 covers 12 residues. The V gene's germline CDR1 is MDHEN and CDR2 SYDVKM. The CDR3 sequence: CASSLGYTEAFF. The DNA for the CDR3 is TGTGCCAGCAGTTTAGGGTACACTGAAGCTTTCTTT.

As to this clonotype: The junction differs from germline at one of its ends, possibly a read error. The chain combines TRBV6-5 with TRBJ1-4; weak D call: TRBD1 (5 bases). Germline V gene data show CDR1 as MNHEY and CDR2 as SVGAGI. The CDR3 covers 13 residues. The CDR3 sequence: CASSLGSGGTQIF. CDR3 DNA sequence: TGTGCCAGCAGTTTAGGTTCGGGCGGGACCCAGATCTTT.

The rearrangement links TRBV5-1 to TRBJ2-1; 15 nucleotides agree with TRBD2. After removal of 3 bases from V and 3 bases from J, the junction contained 4 bases not matched to a gene. Germline CDR1 reads SGHRS; CDR2 reads YFSETQ. CDR3 size: 17 residues. The CDR3 DNA sequence: TGCGCCAGCAGCTCGGGACTAGCGGGAGGAATCTACAATGAGCAGTTCTTC. Its translation is CASSSGLAGGIYNEQFF.

This clonotype was seen at least ten times. The V call is TRBV7-3, the J call TRBJ1-1; 9 bases agree with TRBD1. The length of the CDR3 is 13 residues. V shed 8 bases and J 0 bases; nucleotides not matched to a gene: 1. Per germline, CDR1 SGHTA and CDR2 FQGTGA. CDR3 sequence reads: CASGQGMNTEAFF. The CDR3, as DNA: TGTGCCAGCGGACAGGGGATGAACACTGAAGCTTTCTTT.

In this sample, this clonotype turned up once. The V gene is TRBV10-3, the J gene TRBJ1-3; possible D gene TRBD1, 5 bases. The CDR3 has 13 residues. The V gene's germline CDR1 is ENHRY and CDR2 SYGVKD. Deletions cut 9 bases from V and 4 bases from J, with 13 bases between. The CDR3 nucleotides read TGTGCCATTCAGAGGGACGGGGGAAACACCATATATTTT. It is translated as CAIQRDGGNTIYF.

This clonotype was picked up a small number of times. This sequence joins TRBV6-5 and TRBJ1-1, with 8 bases matching TRBD1. Trimming cost V 4 bases and J 4 bases; bases outside gene matches: 8. Germline CDR1 is MNHEY and CDR2 is SVGAGI. CDR3 size: 15 residues. The CDR3: CASSFGQGSATEAFF. The CDR3 nucleotides are TGTGCCAGCAGTTTTGGACAGGGTTCGGCCACTGAAGCTTTCTTT.

The V call is TRBV12-3 or TRBV12-4, the J call TRBJ2-3; 11 bases are a match to TRBD1. CDR3 length: 14 residues. The V and J ends lost 9 bases and 4 bases, in that order; junction bases with no gene match: 6. CDR3 DNA: TGTGCCAGTTCGGGGACAGGGGGGTCAGATACGCAGTATTTT. This encodes CASSGTGGSDTQYF.

This clonotype was recorded only once. This rearrangement joins TRBV5-1 to TRBJ2-5; D is unclear. Trimming removed 4 bases at V and 3 bases at J, with 7 bases between. CDR3 length equals 12 residues. Germline V gives CDR1 SGHRS, CDR2 YFSETQ. CDR3 DNA sequence: TGCGCCAGCAGCGGTAGGGAAGAGACCCAGTACTTC. It translates to CASSGREETQYF. Variable domain in full (rest from reference TRBV5-1 and TRBJ2-5): KAGVTQTPRYLIKTRGQQVTLSCSPISGHRSVSWYQQTPGQGLQFLFEYFSETQRNKGNFPGRFSGRQFSNSRSEMNVSTLELGDSALYLCASSGREETQYFGPGTRLLVL.

This chain connects TRBV6-1 to TRBJ1-3, with D perhaps matching TRBD1 (6 bases). The germline CDR1 and CDR2 sequences are MNHNS and SASEGT. This CDR3 is 18 amino acids long. Trimming took 3 bases from V and 4 from J, leaving 22 bases between them. The DNA for the CDR3 is TGTGCCAGCAGTGAGAGGGACACCTATGCCTCTGGCGGAAACACCATATATTTT. As protein: CASSERDTYASGGNTIYF.

The J gene is TRBJ1-1, the V gene TRBV5-1, with a weak D call TRBD1 (5 bases). The CDR3 length is 14 residues. CDR1 and CDR2 from the germline V gene are SGHRS and YFSETQ. Trimming pared 0 bases from V and 5 bases from J, leaving 11 bases between. In DNA form, the CDR3 reads TGCGCCAGCAGCTTGGCCGGGGGTTGGACTGAAGCTTTCTTT. This codes for CASSLAGGWTEAFF.

The gene calls are TRBV5-5 and TRBJ2-5; unclear D gene. Germline values: CDR1 SGHKS, CDR2 YYEKEE (reference sequence). The CDR3 covers 11 residues. The ends were cut back, 2 bases at V and 9 bases at J, with 8 bases in the middle. CDR3 coding DNA: TGTGCCAGCAGCTTAACCGGACCCCAGTACTTC. This gives the protein CASSLTGPQYF.

The chain is built from TRBV7-2 and TRBJ2-2; 9 bases fit TRBD2. The CDR3 length is 16 residues. J gave up 2 bases and V 5 bases, and 6 bases lay outside the gene matches. Looked up from germline, CDR1 is SGHTA and CDR2 is FQGNSA. The CDR3 DNA sequence: TGTGCCAGCAGCCCTAAGGGGACTAGCAACACCGGGGAGCTGTTTTTT. Its protein product is CASSPKGTSNTGELFF. The full variable domain, in which reference TRBV7-2 and TRBJ2-2 provide the parts outside the CDR3, is GAGVSQSPSNKVTEKGKDVELRCDPISGHTALYWYRQSLGQGLEFLIYFQGNSAPDKSGLPSDRFSAERTGGSVSTLTIQRTQQEDSAVYLCASSPKGTSNTGELFFGEGSRLTVL.

The rearrangement links TRBV20-1 to TRBJ1-1, with D possibly TRBD1 on 5 matching bases. The CDR3 sequence is 15 residues long. Looked up from germline, CDR1 is DFQATT and CDR2 is SNEGSKA (reference sequence). Trimming took off 5 bases at V and 2 bases at J, with 18 bases between the two ends. This CDR3 is CSAPDRDHSNTEAFF. CDR3 nucleotides: TGCAGTGCTCCTGATCGGGACCACTCCAACACTGAAGCTTTCTTT.